Listed below are T cell receptor beta chains from one sample, sequenced in a study of cytomegalovirus exposure and HLA in healthy donors. This table comes from immunoSEQ multiplex PCR, and its TCRdb copy is limited to in-frame clones, with some not included. This sample has just over 150,000 clones, with over 75% found just once. The specimen was PBMCs. Receptors originate from a woman between 50 and 59 years old in good health and CMV-seropositive. The CDR3 runs from the conserved cysteine through the conserved F or W. D genes are given only for firm matches. For some rows the clone size is stated as once, few or many, or as a class when expanded; others skip it.

d_gene	len	v_gene	j_gene	abundance	CDR3nt	CDR3aa
.	13	TRBV27	TRBJ2-7	once	TGTGCCAGCAATGGTGGAGCTAACTACGAGCAGTACTTC	CASNGGANYEQYF
.	14	TRBV2	TRBJ2-7	.	TGTGCCAGCAACCAAGACAGTCCCCCTTCCGAGCAGTACTTC	CASNQDSPPSEQYF
.	15	TRBV7-9	TRBJ2-6	.	TGTGCCAGCAGCTTACTAAGATCTGGGGCCAACGTCCTGACTTTC	CASSLLRSGANVLTF
TRBD2	19	TRBV11-2	TRBJ2-2	.	TGTGCCAGCAGCTTAAGGGGTCGGGTAGCGGGGGGGATCACCGGGGAGCTGTTTTTT	CASSLRGRVAGGITGELFF
.	15	TRBV7-3	TRBJ2-1	few	TGTGCCAGCAGCTTATTCTCCGGGAGCTACAATGAGCAGTTCTTC	CASSLFSGSYNEQFF
.	17	TRBV5-6	TRBJ2-2	.	TGTGCCAGCAGTCTAACCCACAGGGTCGCGAACACCGGGGAGCTGTTTTTT	CASSLTHRVANTGELFF
.	15	TRBV5-4	TRBJ1-2	.	TGTGCCAGCAGCCCCAAGGGGGTTCGGCTGTACAGCTACACCTTC	CASSPKGVRLYSYTF
TRBD1	15	TRBV5-4	TRBJ1-3	.	TGTGCCAGCAGCCGGCAGGGGGTTAGTGGAAACACCATATATTTT	CASSRQGVSGNTIYF
.	15	TRBV6-5	TRBJ1-4	.	TGTGCCAGCAGTTACGTAGGGGCCCTTAATGAAAAACTGTTTTTT	CASSYVGALNEKLFF
.	13	TRBV2	TRBJ1-5	.	TGTGCCAGCGGCCCCGGGGGACTTCAGCCCCAGCATTTT	CASGPGGLQPQHF
.	14	TRBV5-8	TRBJ1-2	.	TGTGCCAGCAGCTTGCCCCCGGGAACCTATGGCTACACCTTC	CASSLPPGTYGYTF
TRBD2	17	TRBV7-9	TRBJ2-1	.	TGTGCCAGCAGCTTAGGGACTAGCGGGAGCTCCTACAATGAGCAGTTCTTC	CASSLGTSGSSYNEQFF
.	13	TRBV28	TRBJ2-7	.	TGTGCCAGCATAAGGACACTCCCGGGCGAGCAGTACTTC	CASIRTLPGEQYF
.	15	TRBV7-9	TRBJ2-3	few	TGTGCCAGCAGCTTAGCGGGGGGGCCTGGAGATACGCAGTATTTT	CASSLAGGPGDTQYF
TRBD2	15	TRBV4-2	TRBJ2-7	.	TGTGCCAGCAGCCGAGAACTAGCGGAACCCTACGAGCAGTACTTC	CASSRELAEPYEQYF
TRBD2	15	TRBV6-6	TRBJ2-3	.	TGTGCCAGCAGACCTCTAGCGGGGTTGGGAGATACGCAGTATTTT	CASRPLAGLGDTQYF
.	12	TRBV28	TRBJ2-7	once	TGTGCCAGCACCGCCCCCAGGGGCGGGCAGTACTTC	CASTAPRGGQYF
.	15	TRBV10-3	TRBJ1-2	once	TGTGCCATCAGTGAAAGAATCGGCTTGAGGGATGGCTACACCTTC	CAISERIGLRDGYTF
.	13	TRBV29-1	TRBJ2-1	.	TGCAGCGTTGAAGGCCGGCAGGGATATGAGCAGTTCTTC	CSVEGRQGYEQFF
.	14	TRBV5-1	TRBJ2-7	.	TGCGCCAGCAGCTTGGACAGCCGCTCCTACGAGCAGTACTTC	CASSLDSRSYEQYF
.	20	TRBV28	TRBJ1-5	.	TGTGCCAGCAGTTCACCGACGGGCGATTTCAAGGGAGAAGCCGATCAGCCCCAGCATTTT	CASSSPTGDFKGEADQPQHF
TRBD1	15	TRBV6-6	TRBJ2-7	.	TGTGCCAGCAGTACCACGGGACAGGGCTCCTACGAGCAGTACTTC	CASSTTGQGSYEQYF
TRBD2	16	TRBV4-1	TRBJ2-3	few	TGCGCCAGCAGCCAAGGGGTGACTAGCGGGACAGATACGCAGTATTTT	CASSQGVTSGTDTQYF
TRBD2	18	TRBV7-3	TRBJ2-1	.	TGTGCCAGCAGCTTACAACCTATAGCTAGCGGGAGGATGGGCGAGCAGTTCTTC	CASSLQPIASGRMGEQFF
TRBD1	17	TRBV5-4	TRBJ2-3	.	TGTGCCAGCAGCAGACTAACAGGGGGCTCGCGCACAGATACGCAGTATTTT	CASSRLTGGSRTDTQYF
.	13	TRBV19	TRBJ2-1	.	TGTGCCAGTAGTCCCCGACAGAACAATGAGCAGTTCTTC	CASSPRQNNEQFF
TRBD2	16	TRBV5-1	TRBJ2-3	.	TGCGCCAGCAGTTTCCTGACTAGCGGCCTCACAGATACGCAGTATTTT	CASSFLTSGLTDTQYF
TRBD2	15	TRBV4-2	TRBJ2-1	.	TGTGCCAGCAGCCCAGGGACTAGCGGGGACAATGAGCAGTTCTTC	CASSPGTSGDNEQFF
.	14	TRBV6-6	TRBJ1-2	.	TGTGCCAGCGGATTAGGGGCGGGGAACTATGGCTACACCTTC	CASGLGAGNYGYTF
TRBD2	16	TRBV6-5	TRBJ2-7	.	TGTGCCAGCAGTTACTCACACGCGACTAGCGGGATAGAGCAGTACTTC	CASSYSHATSGIEQYF
.	11	TRBV25-1	TRBJ1-2	.	TGTGCCAGCAGCAACAGCTATGGCTACACCTTC	CASSNSYGYTF
.	14	TRBV5-4	TRBJ1-4	.	TGTGCCAGCAGCACCACAGGGCAGAATGAAAAACTGTTTTTT	CASSTTGQNEKLFF
TRBD1	15	TRBV7-2	TRBJ1-6	.	TGTGCCAGCAACACTCAGGGGACAGTCAATTCACCCCTCCACTTT	CASNTQGTVNSPLHF
.	14	TRBV2	TRBJ1-5	.	TGTGCCAGCACCCCCCAGGGAGGGGTCGGGCCCCAGCATTTT	CASTPQGGVGPQHF
TRBD1	14	TRBV11-1	TRBJ2-7	.	TGTGCCAGCAGCTCCACGGACAGGTCCTACGAGCAGTACTTC	CASSSTDRSYEQYF
.	11	TRBV2	TRBJ2-5	.	TGTGCCAGCTCTGAACTGGAGACCCAGTACTTC	CASSELETQYF
TRBD1	15	TRBV18	TRBJ2-3	.	TGTGCCAGCTCACCAGGGACAGGGGGCACAGATACGCAGTATTTT	CASSPGTGGTDTQYF
TRBD2	15	TRBV6-1	TRBJ2-2	.	TGTGCCAGCAGTGTACTAGCGGGGGGGGCCGGGGAGCTGTTTTTT	CASSVLAGGAGELFF
.	17	TRBV28	TRBJ1-1	few	TGTGCCAGCAGCCCGGCTGGCTACCCCCCCCGGGTCGCTGAAGCTTTCTTT	CASSPAGYPPRVAEAFF
TRBD1	15	TRBV28	TRBJ1-4	.	TGTGCCAGCAGTACCCGGACAGGGTATACTGAAAAACTGTTTTTT	CASSTRTGYTEKLFF
TRBD1	15	TRBV5-1	TRBJ1-2	.	TGCGCCAGCAGACTTAGCCCGGGACAGGGCGGTGGCTACACCTTC	CASRLSPGQGGGYTF
TRBD2	15	TRBV4-1	TRBJ2-7	few	TGCGCCAGCAGCCAAGTGGTAGCGGGAGTAAACGAGCAGTACTTC	CASSQVVAGVNEQYF
.	13	TRBV10-1	TRBJ1-1	once	TGCGCCAGCAGTGTCACATCTAACACTGAAGCTTTCTTT	CASSVTSNTEAFF
.	14	TRBV5-1	TRBJ2-2	once	TGCGCCAGCAGTGACCCTTCGAGGGACGGGGAGCTGTTTTTT	CASSDPSRDGELFF
TRBD1	13	TRBV7-7	TRBJ2-1	few	TGTGCTAGCAGCTTAGGGACAGACAATGAGCAGTTCTTC	CASSLGTDNEQFF
.	17	TRBV27	TRBJ1-2	.	TGTGCCAGCAGTTTCTCAGGGAAATTGACAGGATCCTATGGCTACACCTTC	CASSFSGKLTGSYGYTF
.	11	TRBV7-2	TRBJ2-3	.	TGTGCCAGCAGCCAACAGGAGACGCAGTATTTT	CASSQQETQYF
.	13	TRBV7-9	TRBJ2-5	.	TGTGCCATCTCAAGAGGCAGTCAAGAGACCCAGTACTTC	CAISRGSQETQYF
.	15	TRBV18	TRBJ1-2	.	TGTGCCAGCTCACCACAGGGAACAGGGCGAAGCGGCTACACCTTC	CASSPQGTGRSGYTF
TRBD1	15	TRBV6-5	TRBJ1-2	.	TGTGCCAGCGCCCAATCCCGACAGGGTGTTACTGGCTACACCTTC	CASAQSRQGVTGYTF
TRBD1	14	TRBV6-5	TRBJ2-3	.	TGTGCCAGCAGTTGGGGACAGCTGACAGATACGCAGTATTTT	CASSWGQLTDTQYF
.	14	TRBV28	TRBJ2-7	.	TGTGCCAGCAGTTTAAAACAGGATTCGAAGGAGCAGTACTTC	CASSLKQDSKEQYF
.	11	TRBV28	TRBJ2-3	.	TGTGCCACCAGCGGACGGTGGGAGAAGTATTTT	CATSGRWEKYF
.	13	TRBV10-3	TRBJ1-2	.	TGTGCCATCAGCTGGGACAAACTCTATGGCTACACCTTC	CAISWDKLYGYTF
.	15	TRBV7-9	TRBJ1-1	.	TGTGCCAGCAGCTTTTTCAGGGACTCGAACACTGAAGCTTTCTTT	CASSFFRDSNTEAFF